These T cell receptor beta chains were read from a single sample in a study of cytomegalovirus exposure and HLA in healthy donors. Here immunoSEQ multiplex PCR was the method, and the copy in TCRdb shows in-frame clones only, minus some. The data hold approximately 180,000 clones, with 80% to 90% observed a single time. The specimen sequenced was PBMCs. These receptors came from a woman younger than 35 in good health and CMV-seropositive. Both conserved end residues are part of each CDR3. The D gene is left open where the match is weak. Some rows have no size entry. The others give once, few or many, or a class for an expanded clone.

d_call,v_call,j_call,clone_size,cdr3_length,cdr3_nt,cdr3_aa
TRBD1,TRBV7-6,TRBJ2-1,NA,16,TGTGCCAGCAGCCGTTACAGGGGGCGAGGGCTCAATGAGCAGTTCTTC,CASSRYRGRGLNEQFF
TRBD1,TRBV6-1,TRBJ1-5,NA,16,TGTGCCAGCAGTGAGGACAGGGATGGTGGCAATCAGCCCCAGCATTTT,CASSEDRDGGNQPQHF
NA,TRBV2,TRBJ2-7,few,12,TGTGCCAGCAGGGGGGGATCCTACGAGCAGTACTTC,CASRGGSYEQYF
NA,TRBV7-6,TRBJ2-1,NA,15,TGTGCCAGCAGCTTATCTGACAGTATCTACAATGAGCAGTTCTTC,CASSLSDSIYNEQFF
NA,TRBV15,TRBJ2-1,NA,14,TGTGCCACCAGCAGAGACCACCAGGCCGATGAGCAGTTCTTC,CATSRDHQADEQFF
TRBD1,TRBV5-1,TRBJ2-6,NA,15,TGCGCCAGCAGCGGCGACAGGGCTGGGGCCAACGTCCTGACTTTC,CASSGDRAGANVLTF
NA,TRBV5-4,TRBJ2-7,NA,12,TGTGCCAGCAGTTACGGGTCTGGCGAGCAGTACTTC,CASSYGSGEQYF
NA,TRBV6-5,TRBJ2-1,NA,15,TGTGCCAGCAGATTAAACCGGGACACCTACAATGAGCAGTTCTTC,CASRLNRDTYNEQFF
NA,TRBV6-5,TRBJ2-2,NA,15,TGTGCCAGCAGTTACTCCGGGGTAATGACCGGGGAGCTGTTTTTT,CASSYSGVMTGELFF
NA,TRBV7-2,TRBJ2-4,NA,15,TGTGCCAGCAGCTTAGGTCCTAGCTCCCAGGACATTCAGTACTTC,CASSLGPSSQDIQYF
TRBD1,TRBV5-1,TRBJ1-2,NA,14,TGCGCCAGCAGAAGCCGGACAGGAAACTATGGCTACACCTTC,CASRSRTGNYGYTF
NA,TRBV10-1,TRBJ1-3,NA,14,TGCGCCAGCAGTCCTCCGAGCTCTGGAAACACCATATATTTT,CASSPPSSGNTIYF
NA,TRBV12-5,TRBJ2-7,NA,11,TGTGCTAGTGGTCCGAGGAGCGAGCAGTACTTC,CASGPRSEQYF
NA,TRBV15,TRBJ2-1,NA,14,TGTGCCACCAGCAGAGTCCCAGCCAGTTCGGGGCAGTTCTTC,CATSRVPASSGQFF
NA,TRBV4-1,TRBJ2-3,NA,17,TGCGCCAGCAGCCAAGATAGGCAGGGAGGTCTCGCAGATACGCAGTATTTT,CASSQDRQGGLADTQYF
NA,TRBV7-2,TRBJ2-5,NA,12,TGTGCCAGCAGCCAACGGTGGGAGACCCAGTACTTC,CASSQRWETQYF
NA,TRBV7-8,TRBJ1-4,NA,16,TGTGCCAGCAGCTTTAAGTTTGACTGGCGGAATGAAAAACTGTTTTTT,CASSFKFDWRNEKLFF
NA,TRBV7-9,TRBJ2-3,NA,13,TGTGCCAGCAGCCTCCGGGATGGAGATACGCAGTATTTT,CASSLRDGDTQYF
NA,TRBV4-1,TRBJ2-6,NA,18,TGCGCCAGCAGCCGGGCTGAGGGGGGGCACTCTGGGGCCAACGTCCTGACTTTC,CASSRAEGGHSGANVLTF
TRBD1,TRBV18,TRBJ1-2,few,17,TGTGCCAGCTCACCAGAGACAGGGGATATCTCATCCTATGGCTACACCTTC,CASSPETGDISSYGYTF
NA,TRBV21-1,TRBJ1-4,few,19,TGTGCCAGCAGCAAAGCTAACACTGGACAGAAAGCAACTAATGAAAAACTGTTTTTT,CASSKANTGQKATNEKLFF
NA,TRBV11-3,TRBJ2-2,NA,12,TGTGCCAGCAGCCGCGGCACCGGGGAGCTGTTTTTT,CASSRGTGELFF
TRBD1,TRBV4-2,TRBJ1-1,NA,14,TGTGCCAGCAGCCATGGGACAGGGCGGACTGAAGCTTTCTTT,CASSHGTGRTEAFF
TRBD1,TRBV6-6,TRBJ2-1,NA,15,TGTGCCAGCACCCAGGGACAGGGGATAAACAATGAGCAGTTCTTC,CASTQGQGINNEQFF
TRBD1,TRBV28,TRBJ2-7,NA,17,TGTGCCAGCAGTTTAGTTTCGCCGGGACAGCGCTCCGACGAGCAGTACTTC,CASSLVSPGQRSDEQYF
NA,TRBV21-1,TRBJ2-7,NA,12,TGTGCCGCCAGTCCTGTATACTACGAGCAGTACTTC,CAASPVYYEQYF
TRBD1,TRBV2,TRBJ2-3,NA,15,TGTGCCAGCAGGGGGGACAGGGCAAACACAGATACGCAGTATTTT,CASRGDRANTDTQYF
TRBD2,TRBV9,TRBJ2-7,NA,16,TGTGCCAGCAGCGTAGCTGGAGCGGGGGCTCTCTACGAGCAGTACTTC,CASSVAGAGALYEQYF
TRBD1,TRBV13,TRBJ2-3,NA,14,TGTGCCAGCAGCTTCGGACAGGGAACAGATACGCAGTATTTT,CASSFGQGTDTQYF
NA,TRBV4-1,TRBJ2-3,NA,20,TGCGCCAGCAGCTGGGTCCTTAAGACGTCCGGACAGGGAGGGGCAGATACGCAGTATTTT,CASSWVLKTSGQGGADTQYF
NA,TRBV7-6,TRBJ2-6,NA,17,TGTGCCAGCAGCCCCGTCAGGCCGAGCTCTGGGGCCAACGTCCTGACTTTC,CASSPVRPSSGANVLTF
TRBD1,TRBV19,TRBJ2-2,NA,15,TGTGCCACCAGGGCCACCGGGACAGACATCGGGGAGCTGTTTTTT,CATRATGTDIGELFF
TRBD1,TRBV7-6,TRBJ1-4,NA,14,TGTGCCAGCAGCCCGGGGACAGGGTTAGAAAAACTGTTTTTT,CASSPGTGLEKLFF
NA,TRBV19,TRBJ1-1,NA,14,TGTGCCAGTAGTATAGGGCTAGTCGGGACTGAAGCTTTCTTT,CASSIGLVGTEAFF
NA,TRBV9,TRBJ2-2,NA,13,TGTGCCAGCAGCGTAGAGGGGGCCGGGGAGCTGTTTTTT,CASSVEGAGELFF
NA,TRBV27,TRBJ1-5,few,13,TGTGCCAGCAGTACCACTCGCAATCAGCCCCAGCATTTT,CASSTTRNQPQHF
TRBD2,TRBV7-8,TRBJ2-3,NA,16,TGTGCCAGCAGCTTGAGTTGGACTAGCGGGGGGGATACGCAGTATTTT,CASSLSWTSGGDTQYF
TRBD2,TRBV5-6,TRBJ2-2,few,17,TGTGCCAGCAGCGGCCTACCTAGCGGAATCCACACCGGGGAGCTGTTTTTT,CASSGLPSGIHTGELFF
TRBD1,TRBV4-2,TRBJ2-5,NA,16,TGTGCCAGCAGCCAGGAAGGTTGGACAGGGGAAGAGACCCAGTACTTC,CASSQEGWTGEETQYF